This T cell receptor (beta chain) was profiled in a study of memory CD4+ T cells and cytomegalovirus serostatus (dated by TCRdb to the late 2010s). About the full investigation: The 33 healthy Belgian adults in the cohort included 9 who were CMV seropositive and about 24 who were CMV seronegative. The study sequenced CD4+ memory TCRbeta repertoires of a Belgian cohort with known cytomegalovirus serostatus to replicate a published TCR-based CMV serostatus classifier. Here is what the overall study found, with its caveats: Unlike the original study, which covered naive and memory CD4+ and CD8+ populations, the Belgian study sequenced only CD4+CD45RO+ memory cells. CMV serostatus prediction reached a median bootstrapped AUC of about 0.95 with the original framework and 0.91 with a US-trained random forest. The results were interpreted as suggesting that the CMV-associated TCR signature is mostly present in the CD4+ memory repertoire. On the Belgian cohort, the classifier built on the original framework reached a median bootstrapped AUC of 0.95, with a 95% CI of 0.76-1.00. Of 150 to 200 previously reported CMV-associated TCRbeta sequences, 60 to 85 appeared in the CD4+ memory repertoires, each in one to five individuals.

Single viable CD3+CD4+CD8-CD45RO+ cells were sorted as memory CD4+ T cells on a FACSAria II. To determine CMV serostatus, a Roche Elecsys assay was used that detects serum IgG against CMV pp150, pp28, p38 and p52. Once the samples were thawed, total CD4+ T cells were enriched through positive selection using CD4 magnetic microbeads. The samples came from a different study that was designed specifically to examine the CD4+ T cell memory repertoire. Peripheral blood mononuclear cells were isolated and cryopreserved according to standard operating procedures, and serum was stored at -80 degrees C. CD3-PerCP (BW264/56), CD4-APC (RPA-T4), CD45RO-PE (UCHT1) and CD8-Pacific Orange (3B5) antibodies were used for staining, and non-viable cells were excluded with Sytox blue. The CDR3 spans 13 residues, from the cysteine through the phenylalanine. Solely the CDR3 DNA is kept, with 39 bases framed from the first base. The germline V gene gives CDR1 as MNHNS and CDR2 as SASEGT.

Points on this clone: The antigen this receptor binds is unknown. One junction end does not reproduce the germline sequence, and a read error may be involved.

Genomic DNA was extracted from sorted cells with the Quick-DNA Microprep Kit. TCRbeta DNA was amplified with the immunoSEQ hsTCRbeta kit following the manufacturer's protocol. An Illumina MiSeq instrument was used to sequence the TCRbeta libraries. Regarding the original processing steps: Once out-of-frame sequences had been removed, fewer than 2.5 million distinct TCRbeta sequences were left, which works out to an average of roughly 70,000 per individual. Two values were used to score each individual: the count of about 150 previously reported CMV-associated TCRbeta sequences and the total count of productive distinct TCRbeta sequences. A beta-binomial model was reimplemented in Python, and random forests from scikit-learn, run with default parameters, were trained on data from the US cohort. Classifier performance on the Belgian cohort was summarized as median AUC with percentile confidence intervals over 10,000 bootstrap iterations. TCRdb holds this immuneACCESS table with in-frame rearrangements only. Some clones are missing; in checked studies, unresolved V genes explain under half, and the rest has no known cause. V and J calls and clone size come straight from that table; D and trimming were deduced from the DNA. Present in this sample are around 50,000 clones, 75% to 85% of which were seen just once. Approximately 0.65% of the sample comes from the top ten.

The origin of this receptor is an adult in good health and CMV-seronegative. This chain is built from TRBV6-1 and TRBJ2-7; tentative D gene TRBD1, with 6 bases matching. Sequencing was done on a sample of memory CD4+ T cells from blood. The DNA reads as follows: TGTGCCAGCAATGAAGCAGGGGCCTACGAGCAGTACTTC. This sequence encodes CASNEAGAYEQYF.